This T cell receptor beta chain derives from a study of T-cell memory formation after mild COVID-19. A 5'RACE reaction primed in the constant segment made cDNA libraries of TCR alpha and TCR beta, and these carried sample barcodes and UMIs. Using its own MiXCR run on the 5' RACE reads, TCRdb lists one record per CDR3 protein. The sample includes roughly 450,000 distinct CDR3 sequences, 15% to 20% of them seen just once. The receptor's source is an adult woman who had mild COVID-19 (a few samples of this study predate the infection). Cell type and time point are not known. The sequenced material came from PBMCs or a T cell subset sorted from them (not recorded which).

CDR3 sequence: CASDGQGNLVTEAFF. DNA for the CDR3: TGTGCCAGCGATGGACAGGGGAACTTGGTCACTGAAGCTTTCTTT. The chain carries TRBV12-3 or TRBV12-4 and TRBJ1-1, with 9 nucleotides matching TRBD1. Germline trimming cut 8 bases from V and 4 bases from J; bases unmatched to any gene: 11. This CDR3 is built from 15 residues.